This TCR beta chain was observed in a study of blood T cells in healthy people across ages. Study-level findings and limits: Compared with aged donors, long-lived donors showed fewer expanded clones, suggesting selection. The CMV status of each donor remained undetermined, and this could have confounded shifts in expanded clonotypes.

V shed 0 bases and J shed 6 bases, with 9 bases lying between them. Germline loops: CDR1 ENHRY, CDR2 SYGVKD. The CDR3 covers 13 residues. PBMCs numbering at least 7 million were isolated per sample. No fewer than 6 micrograms of total RNA were isolated from every sample. As regards this clonotype: Its specificity is not known.

Primers used in a second PCR of roughly 6 to 11 cycles were a sample-barcoded 5' primer and a J-beta primer mix. TCRdb re-called the 5' RACE reads with MiXCR, one entry per CDR3 protein. The table shows just over 800,000 distinct CDR3 sequences, with around 62% occurring only once. The genes are TRBV10-3 and TRBJ2-7; no clear D. Sequences were obtained from blood. The sequence was obtained from a man in his thirties or forties in good health. The CDR3 sequence is CAISESAASEQYF. In DNA, the CDR3 is TGTGCCATCAGTGAGTCAGCAGCAAGCGAGCAGTACTTC.